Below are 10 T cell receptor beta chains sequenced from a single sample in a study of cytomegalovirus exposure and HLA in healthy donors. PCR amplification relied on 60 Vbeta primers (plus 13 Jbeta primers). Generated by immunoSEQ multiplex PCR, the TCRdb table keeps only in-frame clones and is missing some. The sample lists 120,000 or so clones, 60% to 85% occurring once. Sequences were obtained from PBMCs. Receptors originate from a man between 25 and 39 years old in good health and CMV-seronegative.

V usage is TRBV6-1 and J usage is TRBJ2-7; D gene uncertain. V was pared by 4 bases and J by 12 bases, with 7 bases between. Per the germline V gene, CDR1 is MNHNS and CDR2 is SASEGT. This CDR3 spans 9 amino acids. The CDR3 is CASSAPGYF. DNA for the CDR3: TGTGCCAGCAGTGCCCCAGGGTACTTC.

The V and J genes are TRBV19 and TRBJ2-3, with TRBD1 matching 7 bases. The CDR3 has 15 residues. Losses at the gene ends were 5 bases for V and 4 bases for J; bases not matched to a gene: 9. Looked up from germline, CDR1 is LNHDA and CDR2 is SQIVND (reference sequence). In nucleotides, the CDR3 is TGTGCCAGTAGTGTACAGGGGTTCTACTCAGATACGCAGTATTTT. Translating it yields CASSVQGFYSDTQYF.

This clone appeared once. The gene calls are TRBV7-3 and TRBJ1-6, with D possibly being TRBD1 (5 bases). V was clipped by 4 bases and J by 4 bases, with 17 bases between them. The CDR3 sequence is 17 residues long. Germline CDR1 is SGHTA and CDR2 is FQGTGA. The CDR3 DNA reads TGTGCCAGCAGCTCGACCTCAGGGAATCCTTATAATTCACCCCTCCACTTT. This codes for CASSSTSGNPYNSPLHF.

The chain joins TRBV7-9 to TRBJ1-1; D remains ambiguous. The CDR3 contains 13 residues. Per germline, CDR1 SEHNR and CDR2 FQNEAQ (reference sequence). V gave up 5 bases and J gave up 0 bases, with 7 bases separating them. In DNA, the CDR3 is TGTGCCAGCAGCCGAACAATGAACACTGAAGCTTTCTTT. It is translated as CASSRTMNTEAFF. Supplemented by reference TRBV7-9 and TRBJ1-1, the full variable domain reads DTGVSQNPRHKITKRGQNVTFRCDPISEHNRLYWYRQTLGQGPEFLTYFQNEAQLEKSRLLSDRFSAERPKGSFSTLEIQRTEQGDSAMYLCASSRTMNTEAFFGQGTRLTVV.

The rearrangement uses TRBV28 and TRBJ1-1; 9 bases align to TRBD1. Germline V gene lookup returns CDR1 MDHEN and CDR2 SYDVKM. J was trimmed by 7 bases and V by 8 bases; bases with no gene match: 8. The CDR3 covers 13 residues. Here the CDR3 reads CASVGTGTFEAFF. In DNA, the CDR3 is TGTGCCAGCGTCGGGACAGGGACCTTTGAAGCTTTCTTT.

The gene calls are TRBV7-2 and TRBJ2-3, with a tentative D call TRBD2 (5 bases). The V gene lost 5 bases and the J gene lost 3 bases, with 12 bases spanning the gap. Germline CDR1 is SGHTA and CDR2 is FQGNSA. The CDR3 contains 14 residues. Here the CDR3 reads CASSPHLATDTQYF. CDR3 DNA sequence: TGTGCCAGCAGCCCCCACCTAGCAACAGATACGCAGTATTTT.

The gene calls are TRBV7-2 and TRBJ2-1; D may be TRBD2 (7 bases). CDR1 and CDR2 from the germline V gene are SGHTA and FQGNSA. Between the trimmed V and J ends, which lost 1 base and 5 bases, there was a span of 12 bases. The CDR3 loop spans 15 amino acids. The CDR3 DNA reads TGTGCCAGCAGCTTAGGGCGGGGGCGTAACAATGAGCAGTTCTTC. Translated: CASSLGRGRNNEQFF.

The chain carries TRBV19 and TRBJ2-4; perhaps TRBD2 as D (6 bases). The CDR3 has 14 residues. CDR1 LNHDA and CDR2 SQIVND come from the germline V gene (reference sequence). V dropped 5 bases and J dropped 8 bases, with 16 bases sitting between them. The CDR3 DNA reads TGTGCCAGTAGTTCCATGAGGAGGGGATACATTCAGTACTTC. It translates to CASSSMRRGYIQYF.

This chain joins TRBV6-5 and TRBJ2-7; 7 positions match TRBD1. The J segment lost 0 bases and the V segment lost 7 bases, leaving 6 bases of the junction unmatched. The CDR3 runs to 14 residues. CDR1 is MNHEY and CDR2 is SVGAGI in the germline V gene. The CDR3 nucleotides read TGTGCCAGCACCCCTACAGGGGACTCCTACGAGCAGTACTTC. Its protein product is CASTPTGDSYEQYF.

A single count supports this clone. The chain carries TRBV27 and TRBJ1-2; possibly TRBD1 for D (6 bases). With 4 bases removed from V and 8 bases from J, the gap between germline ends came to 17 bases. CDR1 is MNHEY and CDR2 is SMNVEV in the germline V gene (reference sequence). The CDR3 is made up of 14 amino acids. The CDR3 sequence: CASSSHGGANGYTF. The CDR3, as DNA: TGTGCCAGCAGTTCCCACGGGGGGGCTAACGGCTACACCTTC.